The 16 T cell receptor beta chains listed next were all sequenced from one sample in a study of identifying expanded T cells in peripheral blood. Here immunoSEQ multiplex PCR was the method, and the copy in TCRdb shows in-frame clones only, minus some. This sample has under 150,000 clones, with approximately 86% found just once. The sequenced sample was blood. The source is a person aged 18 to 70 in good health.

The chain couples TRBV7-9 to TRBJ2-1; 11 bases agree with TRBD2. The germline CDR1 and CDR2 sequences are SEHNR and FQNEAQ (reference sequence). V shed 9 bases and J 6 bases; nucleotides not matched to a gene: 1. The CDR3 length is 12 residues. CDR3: CARGTSGNEQFF. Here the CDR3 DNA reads TGTGCCAGGGGGACTAGCGGCAATGAGCAGTTCTTC.

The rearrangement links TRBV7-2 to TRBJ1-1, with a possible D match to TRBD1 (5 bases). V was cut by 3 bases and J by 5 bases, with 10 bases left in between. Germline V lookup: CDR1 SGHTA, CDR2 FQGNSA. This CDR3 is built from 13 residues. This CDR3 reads CASSFGGSTEAFF. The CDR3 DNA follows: TGTGCCAGCAGCTTTGGGGGTTCGACTGAAGCTTTCTTT.

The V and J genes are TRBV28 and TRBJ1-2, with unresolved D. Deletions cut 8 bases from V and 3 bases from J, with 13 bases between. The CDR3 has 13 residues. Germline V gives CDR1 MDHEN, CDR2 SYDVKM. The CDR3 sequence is CASSPSLDYGYTF. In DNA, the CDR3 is TGTGCCAGCTCGCCTTCCCTGGACTATGGCTACACCTTC.

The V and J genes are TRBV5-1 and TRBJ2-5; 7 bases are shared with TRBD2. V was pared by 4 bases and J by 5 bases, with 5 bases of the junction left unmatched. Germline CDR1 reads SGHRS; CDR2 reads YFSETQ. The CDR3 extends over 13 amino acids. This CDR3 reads CASSPTGGETQYF. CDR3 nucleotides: TGCGCCAGCAGCCCGACCGGGGGGGAGACCCAGTACTTC.

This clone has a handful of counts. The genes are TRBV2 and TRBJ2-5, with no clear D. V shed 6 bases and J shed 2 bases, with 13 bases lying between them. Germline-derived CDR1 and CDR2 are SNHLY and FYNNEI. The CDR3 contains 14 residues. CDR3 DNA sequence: TGTGCCAGCAGACCCGGACGGATTCAAGAGACCCAGTACTTC. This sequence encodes CASRPGRIQETQYF.

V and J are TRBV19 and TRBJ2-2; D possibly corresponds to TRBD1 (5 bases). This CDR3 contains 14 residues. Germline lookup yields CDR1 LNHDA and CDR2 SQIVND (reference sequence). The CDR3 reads CATGPEQASWELFF. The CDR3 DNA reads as TGTGCTACCGGGCCGGAACAGGCCTCGTGGGAGCTGTTTTTT.

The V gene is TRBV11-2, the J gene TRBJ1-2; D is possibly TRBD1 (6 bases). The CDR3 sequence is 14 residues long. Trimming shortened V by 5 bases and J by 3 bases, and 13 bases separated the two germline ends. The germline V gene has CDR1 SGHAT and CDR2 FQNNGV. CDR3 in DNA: TGTGCCAGCAGCCAAAACAGGGTCGACTATGGCTACACCTTC. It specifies CASSQNRVDYGYTF. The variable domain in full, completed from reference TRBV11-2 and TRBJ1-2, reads EAGVAQSPRYKIIEKRQSVAFWCNPISGHATLYWYQQILGQGPKLLIQFQNNGVVDDSQLPKDRFSAERLKGVDSTLKIQPAKLEDSAVYLCASSQNRVDYGYTFGSGTRLTVV.

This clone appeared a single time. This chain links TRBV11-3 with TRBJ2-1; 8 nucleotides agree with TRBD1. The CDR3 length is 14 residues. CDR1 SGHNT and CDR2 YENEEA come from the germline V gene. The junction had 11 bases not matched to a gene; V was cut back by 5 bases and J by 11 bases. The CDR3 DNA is TGTGCCAGCAGCCAAAACAGGGGGAGTCTGAAGCAGTTCTTC. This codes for CASSQNRGSLKQFF.

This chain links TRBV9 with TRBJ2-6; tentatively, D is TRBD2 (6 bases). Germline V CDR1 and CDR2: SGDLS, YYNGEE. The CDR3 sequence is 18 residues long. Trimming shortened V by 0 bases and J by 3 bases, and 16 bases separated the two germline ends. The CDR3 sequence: CASSVVPGDFLGANVLTF. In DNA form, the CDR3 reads TGTGCCAGCAGCGTAGTCCCGGGGGACTTCCTTGGGGCCAACGTCCTGACTTTC.

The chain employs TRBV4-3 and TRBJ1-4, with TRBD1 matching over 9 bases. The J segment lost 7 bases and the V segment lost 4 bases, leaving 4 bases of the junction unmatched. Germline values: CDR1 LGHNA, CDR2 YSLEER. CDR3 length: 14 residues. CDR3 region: CASSPGQGSEKLFF. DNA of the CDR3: TGCGCCAGCAGCCCCGGACAGGGGAGTGAAAAACTGTTTTTT.

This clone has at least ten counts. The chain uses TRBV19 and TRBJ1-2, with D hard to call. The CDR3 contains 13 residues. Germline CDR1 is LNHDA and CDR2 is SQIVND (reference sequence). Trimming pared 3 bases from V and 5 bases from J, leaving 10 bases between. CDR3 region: CASSINGRYGYTF. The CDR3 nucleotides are TGTGCCAGTAGTATTAACGGGCGTTATGGCTACACCTTC.

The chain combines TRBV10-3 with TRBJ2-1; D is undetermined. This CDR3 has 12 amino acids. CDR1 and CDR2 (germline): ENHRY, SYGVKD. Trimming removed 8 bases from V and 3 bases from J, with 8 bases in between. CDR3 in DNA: TGTGCCATCGGGCTTGACTACAATGAGCAGTTCTTC. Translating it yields CAIGLDYNEQFF.

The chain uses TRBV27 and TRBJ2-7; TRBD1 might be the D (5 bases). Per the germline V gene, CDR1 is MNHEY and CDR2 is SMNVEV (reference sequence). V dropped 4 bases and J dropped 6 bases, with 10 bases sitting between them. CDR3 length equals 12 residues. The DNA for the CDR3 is TGTGCCAGCAGTTCCTGGGGCGGCGAGCAGTACTTC. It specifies CASSSWGGEQYF.

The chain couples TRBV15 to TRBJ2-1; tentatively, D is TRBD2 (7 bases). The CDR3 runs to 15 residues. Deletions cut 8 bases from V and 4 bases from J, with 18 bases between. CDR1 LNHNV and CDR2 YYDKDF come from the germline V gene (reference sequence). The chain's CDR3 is CATGASGGLYNEQFF. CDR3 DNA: TGTGCCACCGGTGCGTCCGGGGGGCTATACAATGAGCAGTTCTTC.

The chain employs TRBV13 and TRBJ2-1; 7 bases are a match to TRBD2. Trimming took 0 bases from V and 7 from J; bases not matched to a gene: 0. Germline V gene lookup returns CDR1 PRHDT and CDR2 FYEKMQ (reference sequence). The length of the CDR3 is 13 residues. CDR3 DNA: TGTGCCAGCAGCTTAGGGCGGGAGAATGAGCAGTTCTTC. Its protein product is CASSLGRENEQFF.

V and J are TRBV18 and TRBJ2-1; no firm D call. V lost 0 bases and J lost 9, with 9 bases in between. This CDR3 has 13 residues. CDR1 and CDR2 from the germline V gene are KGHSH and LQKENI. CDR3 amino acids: CASSPPPRSEQFF. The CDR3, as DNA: TGTGCCAGCTCACCACCGCCTAGGAGTGAGCAGTTCTTC.